A selection of T cell receptor beta chains follows, all from one sample in a study of naive and memory T cell subsets. Each CDR3 protein is one row after TCRdb ran MiXCR on the 5' RACE reads. This sample yields more than 50,000 distinct CDR3 sequences, of which 7% to 8.5% are seen a single time; 8% to 10% belongs to the top ten. The receptors derive from a male donor in good health. CDR3s include the opening cysteine and the closing phenylalanine or tryptophan. The D gene is left open where the match is weak. The size of a clone is reported for some rows only, either as once, few or many, or as a class for expanded clones.

D gene,J gene,V gene,clone size,CDR3 length,CDR3 protein,CDR3 DNA
TRBD2,TRBJ2-7,TRBV3-1,few,16,CASSHPGLAGAHEQYF,TGTGCCAGCAGCCACCCGGGACTAGCGGGAGCCCACGAGCAGTACTTC
-,TRBJ1-1,TRBV29-1,-,15,CSVVNGGAGETEAFF,TGCAGCGTTGTTAATGGCGGGGCCGGTGAAACTGAAGCTTTCTTT
TRBD1,TRBJ2-2,TRBV4-1,many,16,CASSQQQGLNTGELFF,TGCGCCAGCAGCCAACAACAGGGGCTGAACACCGGGGAGCTGTTTTTT
-,TRBJ2-5,TRBV20-1,many,14,CSARPQLRVETQYF,TGCAGTGCTAGACCCCAATTGAGGGTAGAGACCCAGTACTTC
-,TRBJ2-2,TRBV20-1,few,15,CSARDHKQGLGELFF,TGCAGTGCTAGAGATCACAAACAGGGTTTAGGGGAGCTGTTTTTT
TRBD1,TRBJ1-2,TRBV3-1,many,16,CASSQRRTGGGYGYTF,TGTGCCAGCAGCCAAAGGAGAACAGGGGGAGGCTATGGCTACACCTTC
TRBD1,TRBJ1-1,TRBV28,-,15,CASSFQTGVNTEAFF,TGTGCCAGCAGTTTCCAAACAGGGGTGAACACTGAAGCTTTCTTT
-,TRBJ2-5,TRBV5-1,-,15,CASNPNRVGQETQYF,TGCGCCAGCAATCCCAACAGGGTGGGACAAGAGACCCAGTACTTC
-,TRBJ2-5,TRBV6-5,many,14,CATNPGRYQETQYF,TGTGCCACAAACCCTGGGAGGTACCAAGAGACCCAGTACTTC
-,TRBJ2-3,TRBV19,many,15,CASSASGDMGDTQYF,TGTGCCAGTAGTGCATCGGGGGATATGGGAGATACGCAGTATTTT
-,TRBJ2-3,TRBV6-1,many,15,CASSERVSGTDTQYF,TGTGCCAGCAGTGAACGGGTGTCTGGCACAGATACGCAGTATTTT
-,TRBJ2-3,TRBV7-2,-,14,CASSPRLGADAQYF,TGTGCCAGCAGTCCCCGACTTGGGGCAGATGCGCAGTATTTT
TRBD1,TRBJ2-7,TRBV20-1,many,17,CSATSPGTGLRAYEQYF,TGCAGTGCTACGAGTCCCGGGACAGGGCTCAGGGCCTACGAGCAGTACTTC
TRBD2,TRBJ2-1,TRBV10-3,many,14,CAISPGLAANEQFF,TGTGCCATCAGCCCGGGACTAGCGGCTAATGAGCAGTTCTTC
-,TRBJ2-7,TRBV6-5,many,16,CASSYTLRPSRHEQYF,TGTGCCAGCAGTTACACGCTCAGACCAAGCCGACACGAGCAGTACTTC
-,TRBJ2-3,TRBV9,-,13,CASDGHYTDTQYF,TGTGCCAGCGATGGACACTACACAGATACGCAGTATTTT
-,TRBJ1-1,TRBV30,many,12,CAWSEGGTEAFF,TGTGCCTGGAGTGAAGGGGGCACTGAAGCTTTCTTT
-,TRBJ2-3,TRBV7-9,few,20,CASSSGTTALPEFDTDTQYF,TGTGCCAGCAGCTCCGGGACCACGGCACTGCCGGAATTCGACACAGATACGCAGTATTTT
-,TRBJ2-5,TRBV20-1,-,14,CSAMDTSLGETQYF,TGCAGTGCTATGGACACTTCCCTCGGGGAGACCCAGTACTTC
TRBD2,TRBJ2-5,TRBV11-2,many,17,CASSQGTSGHGGRTQYF,TGTGCCAGCAGCCAAGGGACTAGCGGACACGGAGGGCGGACCCAGTACTTC
TRBD1,TRBJ2-7,TRBV15,many,13,CATSTTGGDEQYF,TGTGCCACCAGCACCACAGGGGGCGACGAGCAGTACTTC
-,TRBJ2-2,TRBV29-1,few,13,CSVGQGYTGELFF,TGCAGCGTTGGGCAGGGCTACACCGGGGAGCTGTTTTTT
-,TRBJ1-6,TRBV3-1,many,17,CASSQGGGDRSNSPLHF,TGTGCCAGCAGCCAGGGTGGCGGCGACAGATCTAATTCACCCCTCCACTTT
-,TRBJ1-1,TRBV9,many,16,CASSVESAGVGTEAFF,TGTGCCAGCAGCGTAGAGTCGGCAGGGGTGGGCACTGAAGCTTTCTTT
-,TRBJ2-3,TRBV18,many,15,CASSVGPSSTDTQYF,TGTGCCAGCTCCGTGGGCCCCTCTAGCACAGATACGCAGTATTTT
TRBD1,TRBJ1-2,TRBV19,many,13,CASSIGQGDGYTF,TGTGCCAGTAGTATAGGACAGGGGGATGGCTACACCTTC
-,TRBJ2-5,TRBV19,few,13,CASSIRGEETQYF,TGTGCCAGTAGTATTAGAGGGGAAGAGACCCAGTACTTC
-,TRBJ2-3,TRBV7-9,-,14,CASRREFGTDTQYF,TGTGCCAGCAGAAGAGAATTCGGCACAGATACGCAGTATTTT
-,TRBJ1-4,TRBV6-6,-,15,CASSSPFGGNEKLFF,TGTGCCAGCAGTTCCCCATTTGGGGGTAATGAAAAACTGTTTTTT